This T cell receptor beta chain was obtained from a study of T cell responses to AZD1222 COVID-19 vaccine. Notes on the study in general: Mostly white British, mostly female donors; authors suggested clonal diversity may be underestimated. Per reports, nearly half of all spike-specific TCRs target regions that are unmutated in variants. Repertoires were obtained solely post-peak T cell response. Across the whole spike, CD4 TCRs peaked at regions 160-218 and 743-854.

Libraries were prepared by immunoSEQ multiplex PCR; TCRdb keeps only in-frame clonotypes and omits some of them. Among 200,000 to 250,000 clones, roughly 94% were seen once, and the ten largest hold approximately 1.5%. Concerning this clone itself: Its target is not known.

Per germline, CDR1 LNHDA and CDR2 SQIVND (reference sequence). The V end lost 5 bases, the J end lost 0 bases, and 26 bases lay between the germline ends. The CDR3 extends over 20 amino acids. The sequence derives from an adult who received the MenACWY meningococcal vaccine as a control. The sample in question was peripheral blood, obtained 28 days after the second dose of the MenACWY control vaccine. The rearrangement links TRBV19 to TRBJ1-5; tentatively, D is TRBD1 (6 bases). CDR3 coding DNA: TGTGCCAGTAGTTTCCTAACCACGGGACAAGGGAGAGTTAGCAATCAGCCCCAGCATTTT. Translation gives CASSFLTTGQGRVSNQPQHF.